This record concerns one T cell receptor (beta chain) sequence. Its target antigen remains unknown. Per-base qualities were not stored, and no clone one base away is much larger. This record comes from a study of shared clonotypes between healthy human individuals (TCRdb year 2020). Concerning the study at large: Three men and a couple of women, aged 18 to 49 years, made up the cohort. For each donor, three plates each were used for CD4 naive and CD4 memory, two plates were used for CD8 naive, and one plate was used for CD8 memory. Between about 0.85 and 9.5 billion PBMCs per donor were obtained by leukapheresis. To increase sequencing depth and limit assay-specific biases, different laboratories used diverse techniques to prepare libraries and sequence TCR repertoires. The study deeply sequenced blood TCR repertoires of about 5 healthy adults to estimate repertoire size and the extent of clonotype sharing between individuals. Findings and caveats that apply to the study as a whole: The genetic and exposure-history diversity represented was limited by the small number of donors. Sampling was restricted to blood, and TCR repertoires in tissues likely differ from the TCR repertoires found in blood. Estimated clonotype richness was generally larger for naive than for memory subsets. Clonotypes shared by all four sorted-subset donors showed higher generation probabilities than non-shared clonotypes. Rarefaction of sorted-subset datasets indicated incomplete sequencing despite the large sequencing depth. Sharing across four donors was observed for 4.5% to 6.5% of naive CD4, about 4% of naive CD8, roughly 2.3% of memory CD4, and about 0.4% of memory CD8 clonotypes. Based on pairwise subsampling, the degree of clonotype sharing among donors was expected to be affected by sequencing depth.

CD8 naive samples were CD45RO-negative cells positively selected for CCR7, giving a CD45RA+CCR7+ population that excluded TemRA cells. Donors were healthy HIV-negative adults with no recently reported acute infections or vaccinations. Only Caucasian adults living in Nashville, Tennessee, USA were represented among the donors. Blood was obtained by leukapheresis, after which PBMCs were separated by Ficoll-Histopaque density gradient centrifugation and cryopreserved in liquid nitrogen vapor phase. Analytical flow cytometry was used to check the purity and quantity of each magnetically sorted T cell population. Genomic DNA was isolated from every sorted fraction and measured by UV absorbance on a Nanodrop 2000c. Using the deep immunoSEQ assay, multiplex PCR amplified TCR CDR3 regions from genomic DNA. Extracted genomic DNA from each cell subset was spread evenly across all wells of several immunoSEQ 96-well plates, with each plate serving as a replicate. For sorted subsets, each replicate PCR was loaded with 200 to 250 ng genomic DNA, equivalent to approximately 27,000 T cell genomes. Purified libraries were measured with a Qubit 3.0 fluorometer, size-checked on a Bioanalyzer 2100, and measured again with the KAPA Library Quantification kit. Every immunoSEQ 96-well plate was sequenced on a separate single-read 150-cycle Illumina NextSeq 550 flow cell. The study's processing was this. Because the immunoSEQ output held only junctional sequences and lacked quality scores, the filtering could not match the filtering applied to full-length reads. To assign V/J genes and CDR3, sequences were annotated using PyIR, a Python wrapper for IgBLAST v1.9, with IMGT germline references. Reads with weak V/J assignments (E-value above 1e-6), missing CDR3, stop codons, out-of-frame junctions, or ambiguous translated residues were removed. A V3J clonotype was defined by an identical inferred V gene, J gene, and CDR3 amino acid sequence. Percentage overlap between repertoires was calculated by dividing the number of shared unique clonotypes by the size of the smaller repertoire. RTK rarefaction, the Chao1 estimator, and Recon v2.1 estimates of unobserved clonotypes were used to assess repertoire richness. Generation probabilities for all TCRbeta clonotypes obtained by the gDNA method from a handful of donors were computed using OLGA. The clones in this table, taken by TCRdb from immuneACCESS, are in-frame only. Not every clone is retained; where verified, under half of the shortfall comes from an unresolved V gene, and the cause of the rest is unknown. V and J calls and clone size follow that table, whereas D and trimming were derived from the DNA. The sample table lists around 1,900,000 clones, 80% to 95% of them with a count of one. The ten largest clonotypes hold around 1.7% of the sample.

V lost 5 bases and J lost 5 bases; the stretch between them is 18 bases long. The CDR3 runs 16 residues from the cysteine to the phenylalanine. The DNA shown is the 48-base CDR3, in frame from base 1. The CDR1 and CDR2 encoded by the germline V gene are MDHEN and SYDVKM. The sample comprised naive CD8+ T cells from PBMCs. In the paper's terms, the cell subset or site label means: CD45RA+CCR7+. Recombination joined TRBV28 with TRBJ2-2; TRBD1 might be the D gene, on 7 matching bases. The sequence derives from a man between 18 and 35 years old in good health. Some clones in this sample may be carry-over from other donors' samples. The nucleotide sequence is TGTGCCAGCAGTCTGCCAGGGGGGACGGGGACCGGGGAGCTGTTTTTT. This sequence encodes CASSLPGGTGTGELFF.